Given below is one TCR beta chain in context. The data belong to a study of CD8 T cells in Susac syndrome. Sequencing targeted TCR beta in T cells from blood (CD8+ and CD4+). Stable or active relapsing-remitting multiple sclerosis, untreated and meeting revised McDonald criteria, defined the controls. FACS enriched CD8+ TEMRA cells, while bulk CD8+ and CD4+ were negatively isolated. RNA amounts of roughly 0.45 to 1 ug underwent reverse transcription with random hexamers. The TCR beta CDR3 was amplified by immunoSEQ multiplex PCR across 54 Vbeta, 13 Jbeta. TCRdb reanalysed the immunoSEQ multiplex PCR reads using MiXCR and keeps one entry per CDR3 protein. Among approximately 200,000 distinct CDR3 sequences listed, 90% to 95% were seen once. This CDR3 spans 14 amino acids. The V end was cut by 1 base, the J end by 5 bases, with 11 bases between.

Input material: CD8+ T cells from PBMCs. This sequence originates from a human donor with multiple sclerosis. The J gene is TRBJ1-1, the V gene TRBV12-3 or TRBV12-4, with a possible D match to TRBD1 (5 bases). The CDR3 spells CASSLGPGQTEAFF. Here the CDR3 DNA reads TGTGCCAGCAGTTTAGGGCCAGGGCAAACTGAAGCTTTCTTT.